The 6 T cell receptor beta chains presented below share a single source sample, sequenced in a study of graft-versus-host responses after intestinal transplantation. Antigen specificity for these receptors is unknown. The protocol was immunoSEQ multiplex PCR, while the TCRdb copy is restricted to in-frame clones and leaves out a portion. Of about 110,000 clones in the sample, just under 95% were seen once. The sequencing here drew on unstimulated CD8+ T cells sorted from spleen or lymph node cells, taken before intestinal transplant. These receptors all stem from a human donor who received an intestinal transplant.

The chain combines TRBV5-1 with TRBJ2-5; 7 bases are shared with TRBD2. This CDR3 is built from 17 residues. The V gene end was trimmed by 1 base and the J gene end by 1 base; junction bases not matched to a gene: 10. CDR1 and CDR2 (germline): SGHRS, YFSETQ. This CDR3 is CASSLLGRSPFQETQYF. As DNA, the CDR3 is TGCGCCAGCAGCTTGCTCGGGAGGTCCCCATTCCAAGAGACCCAGTACTTC.

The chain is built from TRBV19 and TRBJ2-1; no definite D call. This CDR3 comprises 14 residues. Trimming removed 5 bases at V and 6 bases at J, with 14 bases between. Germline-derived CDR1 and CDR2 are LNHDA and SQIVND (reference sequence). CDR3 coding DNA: TGTGCCAGTAGTCCCGGGTTAGCTCCCAATGAGCAGTTCTTC. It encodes CASSPGLAPNEQFF.

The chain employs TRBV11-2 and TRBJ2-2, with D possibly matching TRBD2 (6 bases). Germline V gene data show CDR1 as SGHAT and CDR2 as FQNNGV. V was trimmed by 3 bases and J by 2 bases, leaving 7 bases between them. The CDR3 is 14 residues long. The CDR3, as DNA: TGTGCCAGCAGCTTGCGGGGAAACACCGGGGAGCTGTTTTTT. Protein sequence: CASSLRGNTGELFF. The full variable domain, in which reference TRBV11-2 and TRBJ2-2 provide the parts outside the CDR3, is EAGVAQSPRYKIIEKRQSVAFWCNPISGHATLYWYQQILGQGPKLLIQFQNNGVVDDSQLPKDRFSAERLKGVDSTLKIQPAKLEDSAVYLCASSLRGNTGELFFGEGSRLTVL.

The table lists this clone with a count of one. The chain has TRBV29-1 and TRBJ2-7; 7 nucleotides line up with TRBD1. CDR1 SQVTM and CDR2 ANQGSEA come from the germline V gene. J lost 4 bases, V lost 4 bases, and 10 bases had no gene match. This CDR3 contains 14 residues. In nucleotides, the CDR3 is TGCAGCGTTGTTTTTGGGGACAGAGGTTACGAGCAGTACTTC. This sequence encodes CSVVFGDRGYEQYF.

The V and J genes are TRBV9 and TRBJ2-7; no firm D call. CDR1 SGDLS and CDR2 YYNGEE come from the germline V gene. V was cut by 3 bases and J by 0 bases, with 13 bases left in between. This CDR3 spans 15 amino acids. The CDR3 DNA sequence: TGTGCCAGCAGCGCCGGACGGGCTTTCTCCTACGAGCAGTACTTC. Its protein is CASSAGRAFSYEQYF.

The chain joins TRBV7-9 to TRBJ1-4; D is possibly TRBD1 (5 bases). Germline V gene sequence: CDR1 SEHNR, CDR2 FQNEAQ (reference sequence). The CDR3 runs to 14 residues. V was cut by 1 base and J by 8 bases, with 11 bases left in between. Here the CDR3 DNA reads TGTGCCAGCAGCTTAGGAGGGGATTACGAAAAACTGTTTTTT. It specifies CASSLGGDYEKLFF.